This TCR beta chain is drawn from a study of CD8 T cells in Susac syndrome. Reverse transcription used roughly 0.45 to 1 ug RNA and random hexamers. TCRdb passed the immunoSEQ multiplex PCR reads through MiXCR, listing each CDR3 protein once. The repertoire consists of some 260,000 distinct CDR3 sequences, with 80% to 90% occurring once and the leading ten covering 0.095% to 0.14%. A few counts support this clonotype. FACS was used to enrich TEMRA cells, whereas the CD8+ and CD4+ T cells were obtained by negative isolation. This CDR3 spans 14 amino acids. Germline V gene data show CDR1 as MNHEY and CDR2 as SVGAGI. V shed 6 bases and J shed 3 bases, with 15 bases lying between them.

The receptor's source is a human donor with multiple sclerosis. This rearrangement joins TRBV6-5 to TRBJ2-7; perhaps TRBD2 as D (6 bases). Sequenced: CD8+ T cells from PBMCs. CDR3 region: CASSPRDGYYEQYF. For the CDR3, the DNA is TGTGCCAGCAGCCCGCGGGACGGTTACTACGAGCAGTACTTC.